This entry lists 7 T cell receptor beta chains sequenced from one sample in a study of OX40 agonist ivuxolimab in advanced cancers. Data came from immunoSEQ multiplex PCR; TCRdb stores just in-frame clones and leaves some out. The sample yields tens of thousands of clones, 88% seen once. The input for sequencing was CD4+ or CD8+ T cells sorted from blood, taken in a trial of the OX40 agonist ivuxolimab. The source is an adult with an advanced solid tumor such as melanoma, head and neck, liver or kidney cancer.

V gene TRBV7-2 combines with J gene TRBJ1-1; 7 positions match TRBD1. J lost 6 bases, V lost 1 base, and 2 bases had no gene match. The CDR3 has 13 residues. Per the germline V gene, CDR1 is SGHTA and CDR2 is FQGNSA. The CDR3 reads CASSLVQGAEAFF. DNA of the CDR3: TGTGCCAGCAGCTTAGTCCAGGGGGCTGAAGCTTTCTTT.

The chain employs TRBV28 and TRBJ2-7; 7 nucleotides agree with TRBD1. Germline CDR1 reads MDHEN; CDR2 reads SYDVKM. Germline trimming cut 3 bases from V and 1 base from J; bases unmatched to any gene: 3. CDR3 size: 14 residues. The CDR3 here is CASSFRDRSYEQYF. The CDR3 coding sequence is TGTGCCAGCAGTTTTCGGGACAGATCCTACGAGCAGTACTTC.

The rearrangement uses TRBV5-1 and TRBJ2-5, with 10 bases aligning to TRBD2. The CDR3 has 15 residues. J lost 4 bases, V lost 7 bases, and 10 bases had no gene match. Germline lookup yields CDR1 SGHRS and CDR2 YFSETQ. The CDR3 spells CASSSSGRAPETQYF. For the CDR3, the DNA is TGCGCCAGCTCCTCTAGCGGGAGAGCCCCAGAGACCCAGTACTTC. Supplemented by reference TRBV5-1 and TRBJ2-5, the full variable domain reads KAGVTQTPRYLIKTRGQQVTLSCSPISGHRSVSWYQQTPGQGLQFLFEYFSETQRNKGNFPGRFSGRQFSNSRSEMNVSTLELGDSALYLCASSSSGRAPETQYFGPGTRLLVL.

The chain has TRBV9 and TRBJ1-5; D possibly corresponds to TRBD1 (5 bases). This CDR3 comprises 17 residues. Trimming took off 10 bases at V and 0 bases at J, with 23 bases between the two ends. The germline V gene encodes CDR1 SGDLS and CDR2 YYNGEE. CDR3 in amino acids: CARLLPGGAYSNQPQHF. In DNA, the CDR3 is TGTGCCCGACTCCTCCCGGGGGGAGCCTATAGCAATCAGCCCCAGCATTTT.

The chain couples TRBV23-1 to TRBJ1-2; possibly TRBD1 for D (6 bases). TRBV23-1 is annotated as an ORF whose role is uncertain. This CDR3 region has 14 residues. V lost 7 bases, J lost 6 bases, and 18 bases lay in between. The CDR3 spells CASILLGGRDGYTF. CDR3 bases: TGCGCCAGCATTCTTTTAGGGGGACGGGATGGCTACACCTTC.

This chain joins TRBV4-2 and TRBJ2-3; D gene unclear. Germline assignment: CDR1 LGHNA and CDR2 YNFKEQ. Trimming took off 1 base at V and 0 bases at J, with 11 bases between the two ends. The CDR3 extends over 16 amino acids. The CDR3 DNA is TGTGCCAGCAGCCAAGGAAATACTGGGAGCACAGATACGCAGTATTTT. This codes for CASSQGNTGSTDTQYF.

V and J are TRBV4-1 and TRBJ1-2; D remains unclear. CDR1 and CDR2 from the germline V gene are MGHRA and YSYEKL. Trimming left V 0 bases short and J 7 bases short, with 12 bases between. This CDR3 has 14 amino acids. Here the CDR3 DNA reads TGCGCCAGCAGCCAAGATCAAGAGAATCCTGGCTACACCTTC. This translates into CASSQDQENPGYTF.